A selection of T cell receptor beta chains follows, all from one sample in a study of T cells expressing NK-cell markers. TCRdb reprocessed the 5' RACE reads, keeping one entry per CDR3 protein, no DNA. This table lists roughly 380,000 distinct CDR3 sequences. Material: blood T cells: a sorted CD56 or NKG2C T cell subset, CD4+ or CD8+ T cells, or bulk PBMC T cells (not recorded which). Source of these receptors: a man aged 18-75 years in good health. CDR3s include the opening cysteine and the closing phenylalanine or tryptophan.

v_call	cdr3_length	j_call	cdr3_aa
TRBV3-1	17	TRBJ2-3	CASSHLRSTSGTDTQYF
TRBV7-6	16	TRBJ1-6	CASSATDRGISSPLHF
TRBV7-9	14	TRBJ2-3	CASSFTKSGGRQYF
TRBV19	13	TRBJ2-1	CASRGRSYNEQFF
TRBV2	14	TRBJ2-7	CASSRTGTTYEQYF
TRBV2	18	TRBJ1-6	CASRTGQGTDSYNSPLHF
TRBV5-1	13	TRBJ2-2	CASSWVNTGELFF
TRBV20-1	16	TRBJ2-6	CSARPGPSSGANVLTF
TRBV7-8	14	TRBJ2-7	CASSLTDRAYEQYF
TRBV7-9	17	TRBJ2-5	CASTKETSGGAGETQYF
TRBV5-1	11	TRBJ2-2	CASSRTGELFF
TRBV15	13	TRBJ2-5	CATQRDRQETQYF
TRBV5-1	17	TRBJ2-3	CASSYKRGGRSPDTQYF
TRBV15	16	TRBJ2-5	CATSRRREGTLETQYF
TRBV18	17	TRBJ2-2	CASSPTSGGVRTGELFF
TRBV5-1	16	TRBJ2-3	CASSYSSGQGMDTQYF
TRBV12-3/TRBV12-4	16	TRBJ2-3	CASSIRDPVVPDTQYF
TRBV5-1	11	TRBJ1-1	CASSSGTKAFF
TRBV5-5	15	TRBJ1-4	CASSPLAGTNEKLFF
TRBV4-2	16	TRBJ2-1	CASSERRRSGGGEQFF
TRBV9	13	TRBJ2-7	CASSVYLGAEQYF
TRBV14	12	TRBJ1-3	CASSVIGNTIYF
TRBV5-5	17	TRBJ2-4	CASSDRRFSLAKNIQYF
TRBV4-1	14	TRBJ2-7	CASSQAAAGGEQYF
TRBV6-1	15	TRBJ2-7	CASGQGAGGVVGQYF
TRBV12-3/TRBV12-4	16	TRBJ1-5	CASSPRGDRRNQPQHF
TRBV5-6	17	TRBJ2-1	CASSSLQLAGVHNEQFF
TRBV7-9	15	TRBJ1-3	CASSRTGGIGNTIYF
TRBV29-1	12	TRBJ1-2	CSVDGVQHGYTF
TRBV5-1	13	TRBJ2-3	CASSAGGTDTQYF
TRBV3-1	17	TRBJ2-7	CASSPHQGQGLRWEQYF
TRBV5-1	15	TRBJ2-7	CASSISRDRNYEQYF
TRBV6-1	18	TRBJ2-7	CASSNLYSAGSTSYEQYF
TRBV2	14	TRBJ2-2	CASSGRTGSGELFF
TRBV7-9	15	TRBJ2-5	CASSPGVGAAETQYF
TRBV13	14	TRBJ2-7	CASSSERGGGEQYF
TRBV20-1	17	TRBJ2-3	CSARTSGGYTSTDTQYF
TRBV3-1	16	TRBJ1-3	CASSQRRTGSGNTIYF
TRBV20-1	14	TRBJ2-5	CSATGQGAKKTQYF
TRBV29-1	12	TRBJ2-1	CSVAQGLSEQFF
TRBV5-1	16	TRBJ1-3	CASSQQGALSGNTIYF
TRBV20-1	15	TRBJ1-2	CSPTRTGRKYYGYTF
TRBV7-6	15	TRBJ2-2	CASSGTVANTGELFF
TRBV6-5	11	TRBJ2-4	CASRGESIQYF
TRBV28	13	TRBJ2-1	CASTPGGRDEQFF
TRBV11-1	13	TRBJ2-7	CASSLGGVREQYF
TRBV27	13	TRBJ2-3	CATSRRGSDTQYF
TRBV7-8	14	TRBJ1-6	CASSLTGVWSPLHF
TRBV7-3	18	TRBJ2-6	CASSLTISGRSGANVLTF
TRBV6-2/TRBV6-3	16	TRBJ2-7	CASSPAYGQAGYEQYF
TRBV2	14	TRBJ2-5	CASSRRQGQETQYF
TRBV6-6	12	TRBJ2-7	CASSYPKGEQYF
TRBV4-1	12	TRBJ2-3	CASSQEWDTQYF